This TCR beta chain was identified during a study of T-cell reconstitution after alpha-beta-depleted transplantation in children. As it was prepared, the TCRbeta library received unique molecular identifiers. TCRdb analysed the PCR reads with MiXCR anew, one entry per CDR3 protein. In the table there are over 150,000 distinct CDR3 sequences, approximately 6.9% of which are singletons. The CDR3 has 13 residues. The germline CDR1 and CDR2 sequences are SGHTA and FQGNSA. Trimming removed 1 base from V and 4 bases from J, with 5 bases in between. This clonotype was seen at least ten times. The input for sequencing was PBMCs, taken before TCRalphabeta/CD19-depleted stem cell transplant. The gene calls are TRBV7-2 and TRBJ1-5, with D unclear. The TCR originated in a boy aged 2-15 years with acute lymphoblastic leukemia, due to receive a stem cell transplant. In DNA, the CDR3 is TGTGCCAGCAGCTTAGTGGCAAATCAGCCCCAGCATTTT. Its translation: CASSLVANQPQHF.